These T cell receptor beta chains were read from a single sample in a study of blood T cell repertoires in COVID-19. Some clones are missing from TCRdb's copy, which holds only in-frame ones; the method was immunoSEQ multiplex PCR. The sample holds roughly 200,000 clones, just under 90% seen once. The specimen sequenced was peripheral blood. These receptors originate from a man aged 55 to 69 who had recovered from COVID-19. Both conserved end residues are part of each CDR3. The order of the fields is V gene, clone size, J gene, D gene, CDR3 DNA, CDR3 protein. The D gene is left open where the match is weak. The listing skips clone size in some rows; elsewhere it reads once, few, many or a size class.

V gene: TRBV7-2; clone size: NA; J gene: TRBJ2-1; D gene: TRBD2; CDR3 DNA: TGTGCCAGCAGCCCGACTAGCGGGGGGGCGGGTGAGCAGTTCTTC; CDR3 protein: CASSPTSGGAGEQFF
V gene: TRBV5-1; clone size: few; J gene: TRBJ2-1; D gene: TRBD2; CDR3 DNA: TGCGCCAGCAATCCAGCGGGAGTTGGGGGTGAGCAGTTCTTC; CDR3 protein: CASNPAGVGGEQFF
V gene: TRBV5-1; clone size: NA; J gene: TRBJ2-7; D gene: NA; CDR3 DNA: TGCGCCAGCAGCAGCGGACCTGCCGCCTACGAGCAGTACTTC; CDR3 protein: CASSSGPAAYEQYF
V gene: TRBV19; clone size: NA; J gene: TRBJ2-2; D gene: NA; CDR3 DNA: TGTGCCAGTAAGGACGCCTGGGGACATTTTTTCGGGGAGCTGTTTTTT; CDR3 protein: CASKDAWGHFFGELFF
V gene: TRBV28; clone size: NA; J gene: TRBJ1-1; D gene: NA; CDR3 DNA: TGTGCCAGCAGTTTACCTGGACAGAACACTGAAGCTTTCTTT; CDR3 protein: CASSLPGQNTEAFF
V gene: TRBV7-3; clone size: NA; J gene: TRBJ2-7; D gene: TRBD1; CDR3 DNA: TGTGCCAGCAGCCCAACCGGGACAGGGCCCTACGAGCAGTACTTC; CDR3 protein: CASSPTGTGPYEQYF
V gene: TRBV10-3; clone size: few; J gene: TRBJ1-4; D gene: NA; CDR3 DNA: TGTGCCATCGGAACAGGGGAAAAACTGTTTTTT; CDR3 protein: CAIGTGEKLFF
V gene: TRBV28; clone size: NA; J gene: TRBJ2-2; D gene: NA; CDR3 DNA: TGTGCCAGCACCATAGCCGCCGGGGAGCTGTTTTTT; CDR3 protein: CASTIAAGELFF
V gene: TRBV19; clone size: NA; J gene: TRBJ2-5; D gene: TRBD2; CDR3 DNA: TGTGCCACCAAACTAGCGGGAGGGCATGAAGAGACCCAGTACTTC; CDR3 protein: CATKLAGGHEETQYF
V gene: TRBV19; clone size: NA; J gene: TRBJ2-1; D gene: NA; CDR3 DNA: TGTGCCAGTAGCCCAGGGCTCTCCTACAATGAGCAGTTCTTC; CDR3 protein: CASSPGLSYNEQFF
V gene: TRBV5-1; clone size: NA; J gene: TRBJ2-5; D gene: TRBD2; CDR3 DNA: TGCGCCAGCAGCTTGGGGCTAGCGGGGGGACAAGAGACCCAGTACTTC; CDR3 protein: CASSLGLAGGQETQYF
V gene: TRBV3-1/TRBV3-2; clone size: NA; J gene: TRBJ2-5; D gene: NA; CDR3 DNA: TGTGCCAGCAGCCAAGATATGGTAGCGGAGTGGGGAGAGACCCAGTACTTC; CDR3 protein: CASSQDMVAEWGETQYF
V gene: TRBV6-1; clone size: NA; J gene: TRBJ2-2; D gene: NA; CDR3 DNA: TGTGCCAGCAGTGAAAGAGGGAAAGGCATCGGGGAGCTGTTTTTT; CDR3 protein: CASSERGKGIGELFF
V gene: TRBV27; clone size: NA; J gene: TRBJ2-1; D gene: TRBD2; CDR3 DNA: TGTGCCAGCAGTTTAGGGTGGGGGGGGTACAATGAGCAGTTCTTC; CDR3 protein: CASSLGWGGYNEQFF
V gene: TRBV18; clone size: NA; J gene: TRBJ1-1; D gene: TRBD1; CDR3 DNA: TGTGCCAGCTCACCACTTCCTCTGGGACAGAGAAACACTGAAGCTTTCTTT; CDR3 protein: CASSPLPLGQRNTEAFF
V gene: TRBV7-2; clone size: NA; J gene: TRBJ2-3; D gene: TRBD2; CDR3 DNA: TGTGCCAGCAGCTTAAGACTAGCGGGGGCCAGAGATACGCAGTATTTT; CDR3 protein: CASSLRLAGARDTQYF